This TCR beta chain comes out of a study of shared clonotypes between healthy human individuals. As for the study in general: The study drew on two women and three men aged 18 to 49 as donors. Study-level results: Compared with memory subsets, naive subsets generally had larger estimated richness.

V shed 3 bases and J shed 2 bases, with 17 bases lying between them. The CDR3 contains 18 residues. Germline CDR1 is MRHNA and CDR2 is SNTAGT. About this clone itself: What it recognizes is unknown.

All participating donors were Caucasian adults from Nashville, Tennessee. Only in-frame clones appear in the TCRdb table, and some are missing; sequencing was by immunoSEQ multiplex PCR. Found here are about 2,500,000 clones, over 85% of them singletons; the top ten hold 0.14%. The chain recombines TRBV6-4 with TRBJ2-6; D unresolved. This clonotype originated in a man aged 18-30 years in good health. The sequenced sample consisted of naive CD4+ T cells sorted from blood. As to subset: CD45RA+ positively selected. The CDR3 sequence: CASSEAAFRVPGANVLTF. CDR3 nucleotide sequence: TGTGCCAGCAGTGAGGCGGCTTTTCGGGTCCCTGGGGCCAACGTCCTGACTTTC.